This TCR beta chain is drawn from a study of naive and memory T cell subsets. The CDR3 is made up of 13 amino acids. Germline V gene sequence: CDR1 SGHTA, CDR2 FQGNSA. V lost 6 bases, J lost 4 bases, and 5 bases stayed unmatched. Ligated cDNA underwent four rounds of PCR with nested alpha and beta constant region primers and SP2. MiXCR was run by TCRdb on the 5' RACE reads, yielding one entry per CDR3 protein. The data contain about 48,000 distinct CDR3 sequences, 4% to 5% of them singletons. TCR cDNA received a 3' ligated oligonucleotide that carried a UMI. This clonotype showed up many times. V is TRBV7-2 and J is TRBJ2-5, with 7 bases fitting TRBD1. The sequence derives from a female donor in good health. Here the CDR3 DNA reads TGTGCCAGCAGAGCAACAGGGGTAGAGACCCAGTACTTC. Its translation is CASRATGVETQYF.